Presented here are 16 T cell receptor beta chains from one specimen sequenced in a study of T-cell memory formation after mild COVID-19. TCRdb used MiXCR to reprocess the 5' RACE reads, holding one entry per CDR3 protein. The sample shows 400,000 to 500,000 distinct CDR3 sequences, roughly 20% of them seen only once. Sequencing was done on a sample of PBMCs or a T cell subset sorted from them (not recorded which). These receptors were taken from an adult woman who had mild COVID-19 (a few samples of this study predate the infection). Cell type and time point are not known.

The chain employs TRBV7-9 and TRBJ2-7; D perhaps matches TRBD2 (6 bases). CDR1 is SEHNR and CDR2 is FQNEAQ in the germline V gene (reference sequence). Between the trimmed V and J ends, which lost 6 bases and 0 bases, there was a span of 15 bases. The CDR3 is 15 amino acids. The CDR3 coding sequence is TGTGCCAGCAGTCGGGACTCACGATTCTCCTACGAGCAGTACTTC. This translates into CASSRDSRFSYEQYF.

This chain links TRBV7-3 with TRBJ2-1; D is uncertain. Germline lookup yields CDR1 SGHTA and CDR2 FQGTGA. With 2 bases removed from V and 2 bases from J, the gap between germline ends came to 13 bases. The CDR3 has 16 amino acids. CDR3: CASSLDSVGPYNEQFF. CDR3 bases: TGTGCCAGCAGCTTAGACTCGGTGGGTCCCTACAATGAGCAGTTCTTC.

CDR3 residues: CSARDRTSGPDTQYF. The CDR3 DNA is TGCAGTGCTAGAGACAGGACTAGCGGTCCAGATACGCAGTATTTT. The V and J genes are TRBV20-1 and TRBJ2-3; 10 nucleotides align to TRBD2. The germline V gene has CDR1 DFQATT and CDR2 SNEGSKA (reference sequence). With 0 bases clipped from V and 4 bases from J, the junction kept 4 bases outside the gene matches. The CDR3 contains 15 residues.

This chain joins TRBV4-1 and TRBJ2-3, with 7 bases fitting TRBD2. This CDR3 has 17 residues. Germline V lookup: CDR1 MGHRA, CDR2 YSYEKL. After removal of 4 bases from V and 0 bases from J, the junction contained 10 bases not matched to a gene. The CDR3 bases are TGCGCCAGCAGCCCAGGTCCGTGGCGGGGGAGCACAGATACGCAGTATTTT. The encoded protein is CASSPGPWRGSTDTQYF.

The CDR3 sequence: CASSPGQTYSGNTIYF. The CDR3 nucleotides are TGTGCCAGCAGCCCGGGACAGACTTACTCTGGAAACACCATATATTTT. The chain is built from TRBV5-4 and TRBJ1-3, with 7 bases fitting TRBD1. V lost 4 bases to trimming and J lost 0 bases; unmatched junction nucleotides: 7. The CDR3 covers 16 residues. Germline V CDR1 and CDR2: SGHNT, YYREEE (reference sequence). The whole variable domain, remainder taken from reference TRBV5-4 and TRBJ1-3, is ETGVTQSPTHLIKTRGQQVTLRCSSQSGHNTVSWYQQALGQGPQFIFQYYREEENGRGNFPPRFSGLQFPNYSSELNVNALELDDSALYLCASSPGQTYSGNTIYFGEGSWLTVV.

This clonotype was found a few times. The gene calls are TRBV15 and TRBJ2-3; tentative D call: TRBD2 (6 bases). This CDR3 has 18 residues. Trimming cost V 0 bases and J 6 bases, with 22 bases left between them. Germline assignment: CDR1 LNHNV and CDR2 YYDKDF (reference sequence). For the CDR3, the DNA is TGTGCCACCAGCAGAGATAAGAGTTGGGGAGGCCCAGGGGATACGCAGTATTTT. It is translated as CATSRDKSWGGPGDTQYF.

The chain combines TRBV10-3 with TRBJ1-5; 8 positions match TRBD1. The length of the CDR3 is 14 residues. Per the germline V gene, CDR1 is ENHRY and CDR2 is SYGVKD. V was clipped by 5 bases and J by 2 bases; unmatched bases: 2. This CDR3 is CAISQDRGNQPQHF. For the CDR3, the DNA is TGTGCCATCAGTCAGGACAGGGGCAATCAGCCCCAGCATTTT.

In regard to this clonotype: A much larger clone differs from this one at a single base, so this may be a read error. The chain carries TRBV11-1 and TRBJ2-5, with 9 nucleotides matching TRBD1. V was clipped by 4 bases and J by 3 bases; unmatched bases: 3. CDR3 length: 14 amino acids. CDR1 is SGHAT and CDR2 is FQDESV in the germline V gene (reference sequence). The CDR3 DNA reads TGTGCCAGCAGCTGGAGGACAGGGGAAGAGACCCAGTACTTC. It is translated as CASSWRTGEETQYF.

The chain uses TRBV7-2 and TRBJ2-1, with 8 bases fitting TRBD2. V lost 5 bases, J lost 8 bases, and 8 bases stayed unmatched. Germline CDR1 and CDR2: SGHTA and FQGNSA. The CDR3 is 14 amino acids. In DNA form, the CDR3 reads TGTGCCAGCAGCCCTCAAGCGGGGGCCGATGAGCAGTTCTTC. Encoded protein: CASSPQAGADEQFF. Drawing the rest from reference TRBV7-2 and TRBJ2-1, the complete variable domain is GAGVSQSPSNKVTEKGKDVELRCDPISGHTALYWYRQSLGQGLEFLIYFQGNSAPDKSGLPSDRFSAERTGGSVSTLTIQRTQQEDSAVYLCASSPQAGADEQFFGPGTRLTVL.

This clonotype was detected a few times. This CDR3 reads CSVEDGTYYGYTF. Written as DNA, the CDR3 is TGCAGCGTTGAAGATGGGACATACTATGGCTACACCTTC. This chain joins TRBV29-1 and TRBJ1-2; a weak D match, TRBD1 (6 bases). CDR3 length equals 13 residues. Trimming took off 0 bases at V and 3 bases at J, with 8 bases between the two ends. Germline assignment: CDR1 SQVTM and CDR2 ANQGSEA. The full variable domain, rest sourced from reference TRBV29-1 and TRBJ1-2, is SAVISQKPSRDICQRGTSLTIQCQVDSQVTMMFWYRQQPGQSLTLIATANQGSEATYESGFVIDKFPISRPNLTFSTLTVSNMSPEDSSIYLCSVEDGTYYGYTFGSGTRLTVV.

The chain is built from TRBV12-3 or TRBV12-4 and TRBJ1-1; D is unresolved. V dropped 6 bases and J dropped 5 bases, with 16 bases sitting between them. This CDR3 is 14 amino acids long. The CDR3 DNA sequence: TGTGCCAGCAGCCTACGTGCGGGTGGGACTGAAGCTTTCTTT. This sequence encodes CASSLRAGGTEAFF.

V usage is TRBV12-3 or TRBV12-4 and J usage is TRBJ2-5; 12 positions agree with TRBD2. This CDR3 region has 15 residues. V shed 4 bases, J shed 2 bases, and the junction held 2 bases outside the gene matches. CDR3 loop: CASSSSGGAQETQYF. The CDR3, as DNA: TGTGCCAGCAGTTCTAGCGGGGGGGCTCAAGAGACCCAGTACTTC.

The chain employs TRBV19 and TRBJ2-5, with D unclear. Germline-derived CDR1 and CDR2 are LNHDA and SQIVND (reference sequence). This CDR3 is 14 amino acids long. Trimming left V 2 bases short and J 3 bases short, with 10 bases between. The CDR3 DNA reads TGTGCCAGTAGTATATCCTACTCGGAAGAGACCCAGTACTTC. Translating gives CASSISYSEETQYF.

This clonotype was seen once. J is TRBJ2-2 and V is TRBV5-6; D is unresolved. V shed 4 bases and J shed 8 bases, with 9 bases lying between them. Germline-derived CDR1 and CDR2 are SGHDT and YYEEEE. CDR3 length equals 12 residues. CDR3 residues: CASSVRWGELFF. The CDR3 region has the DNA TGTGCCAGCAGCGTTCGGTGGGGGGAGCTGTTTTTT. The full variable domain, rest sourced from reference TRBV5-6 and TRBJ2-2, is DAGVTQSPTHLIKTRGQQVTLRCSPKSGHDTVSWYQQALGQGPQFIFQYYEEEERQRGNFPDRFSGHQFPNYSSELNVNALLLGDSALYLCASSVRWGELFFGEGSRLTVL.

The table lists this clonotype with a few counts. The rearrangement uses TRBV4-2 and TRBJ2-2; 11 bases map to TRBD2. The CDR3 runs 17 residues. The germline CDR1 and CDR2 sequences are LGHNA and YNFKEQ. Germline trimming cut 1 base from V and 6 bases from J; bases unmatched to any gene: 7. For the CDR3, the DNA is TGTGCCAGCAGCCAAGTTTTTAGCGGGGGGGCCCCCGGGGAGCTGTTTTTT. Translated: CASSQVFSGGAPGELFF.

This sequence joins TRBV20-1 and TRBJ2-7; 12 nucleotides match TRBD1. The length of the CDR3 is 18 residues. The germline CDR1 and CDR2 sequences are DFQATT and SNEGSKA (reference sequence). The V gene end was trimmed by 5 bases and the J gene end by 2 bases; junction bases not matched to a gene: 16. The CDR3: CSAHNRDRGRRSPYEQYF. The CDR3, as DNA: TGCAGTGCTCACAACCGGGACAGGGGGCGGAGGAGCCCCTACGAGCAGTACTTC.